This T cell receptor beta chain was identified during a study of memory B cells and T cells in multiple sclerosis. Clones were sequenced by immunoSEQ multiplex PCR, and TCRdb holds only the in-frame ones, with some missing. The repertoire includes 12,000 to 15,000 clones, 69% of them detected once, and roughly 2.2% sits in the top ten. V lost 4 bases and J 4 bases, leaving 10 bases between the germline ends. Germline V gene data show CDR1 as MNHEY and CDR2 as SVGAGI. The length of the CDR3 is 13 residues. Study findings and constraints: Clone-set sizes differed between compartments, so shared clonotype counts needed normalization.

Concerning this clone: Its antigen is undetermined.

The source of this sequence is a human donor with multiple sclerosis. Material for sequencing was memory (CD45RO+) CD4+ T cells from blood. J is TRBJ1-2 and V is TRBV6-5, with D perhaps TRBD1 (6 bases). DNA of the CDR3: TGTGCCAGCAGTTTCCAGGGGCGCTATGGCTACACCTTC. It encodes CASSFQGRYGYTF.